This T cell receptor (beta chain) appears in the sequencing data of a study of blood T cell repertoires in COVID-19 (dated by TCRdb to 2020 to 2022). About the full investigation: The collaborator samples originated in the United States, Italy and Spain and spanned the acute and convalescent phases of COVID-19. Where available, HLA class I and class II types were obtained from metadata supplied by the sample provider rather than from assay-based typing. Deeply sampled blood TCRbeta repertoires from subjects exposed to, actively infected with, or recovered from COVID-19 were included in the dataset. The prospective study material was composed of cDNA or gDNA derived from T cells, B-cell-depleted T cells, or PBMCs. Nearly every sample came with metadata listing a de-identified subject ID, COVID-19 status, age in years and sex. The samples were drawn from two sources: the first 160 participants of the ongoing ImmuneRACE study, and about 1,300 subjects contributed by 6 global collaborators. A freely available public database, intended as a resource for researchers studying the immune response to SARS-CoV-2, is where the repertoires were released.

Comments on this clone: The specificity of this receptor is unknown. Nothing much larger sits one base from this clone, and base qualities are not available.

The paper's findings and limits, for the study overall: The amount of clinical and demographic metadata varied by source and participant and was provided uncurated.

Participants in the prospective study were enrolled through a virtual design, were aged about 18 to 89 years, and lived in 20 to 30 United States geographic areas. In the prospective study, cohorts were assigned on the basis of participant-reported clinical history obtained from a screening survey and a study questionnaire. Recovered participants in ImmuneRACE Cohort 3 were defined by two consecutive negative NP/OP PCR tests, clearance by a healthcare professional, or resolution of symptoms. In the prospective study, mobile phlebotomists collected whole blood, serum and a nasopharyngeal or oropharyngeal swab from each participant. Additional blood draws and questionnaires over an approximately two-month period could optionally be provided by prospective study participants. Before DNA extraction, prospective study blood samples were shipped either frozen or at room temperature. TCRbeta CDR3 regions were amplified from genomic DNA using the immunoSEQ Assay, a bias-controlled multiplex PCR. As for the authors' bioinformatics: The number of nucleated cells in each sample was estimated by amplification of reference gene primers within the assay. Sequence reads were collapsed and filtered to measure the absolute abundance of every unique TCRbeta CDR3 rearrangement. For each sample, productive Simpson clonality was calculated as the square root of Simpson's diversity index over productive rearrangements. TCRdb obtained this table from immuneACCESS and retained in-frame rearrangements with V and J assigned. These tables miss some clones; where compared with another copy, unresolved V genes account for less than half of the shortfall, and the remainder is unexplained. The V and J calls and clone size come from that table; D and trimming were worked out from the DNA. The sample records fewer than 300,000 clones, 80% to 90% of which are singletons. The top ten clones comprise about 4.3% of the sample.

V loses 6 bases of germline sequence and J loses 3 bases, and the interval between the two ends is 15 bases. From cysteine to phenylalanine, the CDR3 is 14 amino acids long. Only the CDR3 DNA is retained, 42 bases long and in frame from the first base. Taken from the germline V gene, the CDR1 and CDR2 loops are MNHEY and SVGEGT. The sequence came from a woman aged 25 to 39 who had recovered from COVID-19. Material: PBMCs or T cells enriched from blood (not recorded which). This sequence uses TRBV6-2 or TRBV6-3 and TRBJ2-7; TRBD1 is possibly the D segment (6 matching bases). The DNA reads as follows: TGTGCCAGCAGCCAAGGGACATTAAACTACGAGCAGTACTTC. Its translation reads: CASSQGTLNYEQYF.